Presented here are 4 T cell receptor beta chains from one specimen sequenced in a study of T cells after yellow fever vaccination. TCRdb called the 5' RACE reads again in MiXCR, with one record for every CDR3 protein. This sample has 500,000 to 650,000 distinct CDR3 sequences, with about a sixth found just once. The sequences come from PBMCs, collected about 5 days after the first yellow fever vaccination. All receptors come from a man between 18 and 35 years old who received the YFV17D yellow fever vaccine.

This clonotype appeared a few times. The chain is built from TRBV6-2 or TRBV6-3 and TRBJ2-1; D possibly corresponds to TRBD1 (6 bases). This CDR3 spans 11 amino acids. V was trimmed by 2 bases and J by 13 bases, leaving 9 bases between them. The germline gives CDR1 MNHEY, CDR2 SVGEGT. In DNA form, the CDR3 reads TGTGCCAGCAGTTACGACAGGAACCAGTTCTTC. It encodes CASSYDRNQFF.

This clonotype was recorded at least ten times. The V and J genes are TRBV7-9 and TRBJ1-1; 7 nucleotides align to TRBD1. Germline lookup yields CDR1 SEHNR and CDR2 FQNEAQ (reference sequence). The V gene end was trimmed by 6 bases and the J gene end by 1 base; junction bases not matched to a gene: 5. The CDR3 totals 14 residues. The CDR3 loop reads CASSSDRANTEAFF. The CDR3 bases are TGTGCCAGCAGTAGTGACAGGGCGAACACTGAAGCTTTCTTT. Full variable domain (outside the CDR3, taken from reference TRBV7-9 and TRBJ1-1): DTGVSQNPRHKITKRGQNVTFRCDPISEHNRLYWYRQTLGQGPEFLTYFQNEAQLEKSRLLSDRFSAERPKGSFSTLEIQRTEQGDSAMYLCASSSDRANTEAFFGQGTRLTVV.

There are a few counts of this clonotype. The J gene is TRBJ2-1, the V gene TRBV7-2; possibly TRBD2 for D (6 bases). The CDR3 is made up of 13 amino acids. Per the germline V gene, CDR1 is SGHTA and CDR2 is FQGNSA. V gave up 1 base and J gave up 15 bases, with 16 bases separating them. CDR3: CASSLDTRRVLFF. The CDR3 region has the DNA TGTGCCAGCAGCTTAGATACTAGGAGGGTTCTGTTCTTC. The entire variable domain, with the rest obtained from reference TRBV7-2 and TRBJ2-1, is as follows: GAGVSQSPSNKVTEKGKDVELRCDPISGHTALYWYRQSLGQGLEFLIYFQGNSAPDKSGLPSDRFSAERTGGSVSTLTIQRTQQEDSAVYLCASSLDTRRVLFFGPGTRLTVL.

This chain joins TRBV12-3 or TRBV12-4 and TRBJ2-1, with 7 nucleotides matching TRBD1. V trimming: 8 bases; J trimming: 0 bases; junction bases outside the gene matches: 10. The CDR3 is made up of 16 amino acids. The CDR3 region is CASWYTGQSSYNEQFF. The CDR3 DNA reads TGTGCCAGCTGGTACACGGGACAGAGCTCCTACAATGAGCAGTTCTTC.